This T cell receptor beta chain was identified during a study of cytomegalovirus exposure and HLA in healthy donors. Findings and caveats of the study: Rarity characterized most TCR sequences, yet some public TCRs appeared in many donors. The study listed around 150 cytomegalovirus-associated TCR beta chains. The finding came from a later analysis; first-cohort TCR clusters tended to co-occur in the 95 to 150 validation repertoires. CMV antigen specificity was confirmed in vitro for a few CMV-associated chains.

Regarding this clone: Its antigen is currently unknown.

Germline-derived CDR1 and CDR2 are MNHEY and SMNVEV (reference sequence). V gave up 7 bases and J gave up 2 bases, with 19 bases separating them. The CDR3 sequence is 16 residues long. Some clones are missing from TCRdb's copy, which holds only in-frame ones; the method was immunoSEQ multiplex PCR. The sample lists roughly 170,000 clones, roughly 84% occurring once. The TCR originated in a woman in her late teens or twenties in good health and CMV-seropositive. This rearrangement joins TRBV27 to TRBJ2-3; D remains unclear. The specimen sequenced was PBMCs. The CDR3 reads CASTPRSYPHTDTQYF. In nucleotides, the CDR3 is TGTGCCAGCACTCCGCGGTCCTATCCTCACACAGATACGCAGTATTTT.